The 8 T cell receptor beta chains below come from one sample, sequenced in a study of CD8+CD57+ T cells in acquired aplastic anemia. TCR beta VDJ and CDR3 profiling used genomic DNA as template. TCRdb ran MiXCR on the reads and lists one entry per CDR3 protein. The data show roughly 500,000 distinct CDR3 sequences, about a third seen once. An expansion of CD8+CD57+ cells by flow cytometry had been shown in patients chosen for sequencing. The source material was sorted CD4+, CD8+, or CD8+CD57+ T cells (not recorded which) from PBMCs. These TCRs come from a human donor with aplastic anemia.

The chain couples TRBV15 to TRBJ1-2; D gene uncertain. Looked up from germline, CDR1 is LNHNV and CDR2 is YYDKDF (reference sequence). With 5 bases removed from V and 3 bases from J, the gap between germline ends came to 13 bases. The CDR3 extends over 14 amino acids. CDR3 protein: CATSPPRAYYGYTF. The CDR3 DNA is TGTGCCACCAGCCCTCCAAGGGCGTACTATGGCTACACCTTC.

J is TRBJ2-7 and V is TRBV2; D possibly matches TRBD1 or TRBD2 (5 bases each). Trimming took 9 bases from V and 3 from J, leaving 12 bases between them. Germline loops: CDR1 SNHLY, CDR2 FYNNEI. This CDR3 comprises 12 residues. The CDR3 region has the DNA TGTGCCAGAGGGACGGAAGGCTACGAGCAGTACTTC. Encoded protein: CARGTEGYEQYF.

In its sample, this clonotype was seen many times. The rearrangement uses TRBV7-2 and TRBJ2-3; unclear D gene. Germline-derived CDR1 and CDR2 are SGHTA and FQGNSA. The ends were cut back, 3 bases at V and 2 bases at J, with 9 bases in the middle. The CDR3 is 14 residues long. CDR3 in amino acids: CASSFSRITDTQYF. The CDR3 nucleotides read TGTGCCAGCAGCTTTAGCAGGATCACAGATACGCAGTATTTT. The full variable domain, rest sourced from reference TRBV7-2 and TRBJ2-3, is GAGVSQSPSNKVTEKGKDVELRCDPISGHTALYWYRQSLGQGLEFLIYFQGNSAPDKSGLPSDRFSAERTGGSVSTLTIQRTQQEDSAVYLCASSFSRITDTQYFGPGTRLTVL.

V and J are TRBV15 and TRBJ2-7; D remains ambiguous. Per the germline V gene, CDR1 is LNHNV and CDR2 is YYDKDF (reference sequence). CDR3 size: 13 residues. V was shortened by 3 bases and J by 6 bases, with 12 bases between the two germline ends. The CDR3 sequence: CATSSSGRAEQYF. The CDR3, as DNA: TGTGCCACCAGCAGCTCCGGGCGTGCCGAGCAGTACTTC.

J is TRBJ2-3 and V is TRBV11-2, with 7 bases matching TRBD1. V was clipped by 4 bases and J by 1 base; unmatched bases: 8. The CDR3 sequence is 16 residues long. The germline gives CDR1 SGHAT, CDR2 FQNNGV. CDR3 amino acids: CASSYRQGFGTDTQYF. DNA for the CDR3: TGTGCCAGCAGCTACCGACAGGGATTTGGCACAGATACGCAGTATTTT. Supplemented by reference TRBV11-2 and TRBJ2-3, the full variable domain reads EAGVAQSPRYKIIEKRQSVAFWCNPISGHATLYWYQQILGQGPKLLIQFQNNGVVDDSQLPKDRFSAERLKGVDSTLKIQPAKLEDSAVYLCASSYRQGFGTDTQYFGPGTRLTVL.

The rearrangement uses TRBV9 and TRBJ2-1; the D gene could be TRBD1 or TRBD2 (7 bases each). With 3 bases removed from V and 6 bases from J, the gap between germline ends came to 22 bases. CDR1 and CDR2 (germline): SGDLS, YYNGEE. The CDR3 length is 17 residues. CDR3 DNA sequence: TGTGCCAGCAGCGCCCACCAGGGGGGGACGTCTTCCAATGAGCAGTTCTTC. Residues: CASSAHQGGTSSNEQFF.

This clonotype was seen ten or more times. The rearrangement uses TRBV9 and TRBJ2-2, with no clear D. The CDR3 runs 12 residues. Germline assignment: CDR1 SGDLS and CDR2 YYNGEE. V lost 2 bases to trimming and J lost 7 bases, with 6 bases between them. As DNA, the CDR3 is TGTGCCAGCAGCGTCTTGGGCGGGGAGCTGTTTTTT. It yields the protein CASSVLGGELFF.

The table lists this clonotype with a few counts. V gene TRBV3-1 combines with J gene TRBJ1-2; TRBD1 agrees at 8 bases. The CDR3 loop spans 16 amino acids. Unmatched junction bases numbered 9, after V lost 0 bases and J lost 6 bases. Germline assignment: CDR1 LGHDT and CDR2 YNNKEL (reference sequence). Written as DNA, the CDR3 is TGTGCCAGCAGCCAAGAGCGACAGGGGAGTAGGGATGGCTACACCTTC. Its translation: CASSQERQGSRDGYTF.